This entry lists 17 T cell receptor beta chains sequenced from one sample in a study of T cells in Graves' hyperthyroidism and ophthalmopathy. Researchers amplified the TCR beta CDR3 regions from RNA transcripts. A set of HTBI primers served as the primers for a first-round RT-PCR of the TCR CDR3. TCRdb re-analysed the multiplex PCR reads in MiXCR, keeping a single row per CDR3 protein. The sample records around 690,000 distinct CDR3 sequences, around 15% being singletons. The material sequenced was blood. These receptors were obtained from a man between 45 and 60 years old with Graves' hyperthyroidism.

The rearrangement joins TRBV29-1 to TRBJ1-1; the match to TRBD1 covers 9 bases. This CDR3 has 13 amino acids. Germline V gene sequence: CDR1 SQVTM, CDR2 ANQGSEA. Unmatched junction bases numbered 2, after V lost 5 bases and J lost 1 base. DNA of the CDR3: TGCAGCGTTTCGGGACAGGGGAACACTGAAGCTTTCTTT. Translating gives CSVSGQGNTEAFF.

This clonotype showed up many times. The chain carries TRBV12-3 or TRBV12-4 and TRBJ1-1; no firm D call. The CDR3 is made up of 13 amino acids. Trimming took 5 bases from V and 5 from J, leaving 12 bases between them. CDR3 amino acids: CASSTYTETEAFF. The CDR3 bases are TGTGCCAGCAGTACCTATACGGAGACTGAAGCTTTCTTT.

This clonotype was seen many times. The chain links TRBV7-9 to TRBJ2-3, with D perhaps TRBD2 (6 bases). The germline V gene encodes CDR1 SEHNR and CDR2 FQNEAQ (reference sequence). There are 16 residues in the CDR3. V was cut by 2 bases and J by 2 bases, with 14 bases left in between. CDR3 sequence: CASSLHTGLLTDTQYF. CDR3 in DNA: TGTGCCAGCAGCTTACATACGGGACTTCTCACAGATACGCAGTATTTT.

This clonotype was observed many times. J is TRBJ1-2 and V is TRBV6-2 or TRBV6-3; no clear D. Germline CDR1 and CDR2: MNHEY and SVGEGT. Trimming pared 5 bases from V and 4 bases from J, leaving 5 bases between. The CDR3 totals 11 residues. CDR3 amino acids: CASSTLYGYTF. The CDR3 DNA is TGTGCCAGCAGTACCCTCTATGGCTACACCTTC.

The chain carries TRBV7-6 and TRBJ2-7, with 8 bases matching TRBD2. CDR3 length equals 15 residues. Germline V lookup: CDR1 SGHVS, CDR2 FNYEAQ. The ends lost 5 bases at V and 2 bases at J; junction bases unmatched: 8. The CDR3 spells CASSTTSGVTYEQYF. In DNA, the CDR3 is TGTGCCAGCAGCACCACTAGCGGAGTCACCTACGAGCAGTACTTC.

This clonotype was seen a single time. The chain links TRBV7-2 to TRBJ1-1; 9 bases fit TRBD1. CDR1 SGHTA and CDR2 FQGNSA come from the germline V gene. This CDR3 comprises 17 residues. The V gene end was trimmed by 5 bases and the J gene end by 1 base; junction bases not matched to a gene: 11. The CDR3 is CASSQQQGARRNTEAFF. CDR3 coding DNA: TGTGCCAGCAGCCAACAACAGGGGGCGCGCCGGAACACTGAAGCTTTCTTT.

The gene calls are TRBV19 and TRBJ1-1; the D gene is possibly TRBD1 (5 bases). This CDR3 spans 16 amino acids. The germline V gene encodes CDR1 LNHDA and CDR2 SQIVND (reference sequence). V lost 3 bases to trimming and J lost 2 bases, with 16 bases between them. The CDR3 region has the DNA TGTGCCAGTAGTATTCGGCTAATGACAGCAAACACTGAAGCTTTCTTT. Encoded protein: CASSIRLMTANTEAFF.

Many counts were recorded for this clonotype. V and J are TRBV4-1 and TRBJ2-7, with TRBD2 identical over 10 bases. J gave up 5 bases and V 0 bases, and 4 bases lay outside the gene matches. The CDR3 covers 15 residues. Germline loops: CDR1 MGHRA, CDR2 YSYEKL. The CDR3 here is CASSQDGLAGDEQYF. For the CDR3, the DNA is TGCGCCAGCAGCCAAGACGGGCTAGCGGGAGACGAGCAGTACTTC.

The V gene is TRBV5-1, the J gene TRBJ2-1; the match to TRBD2 covers 8 bases. V lost 0 bases to trimming and J lost 0 bases; unmatched junction nucleotides: 17. The CDR3 spans 21 residues. Germline V gene data show CDR1 as SGHRS and CDR2 as YFSETQ. The DNA for the CDR3 is TGCGCCAGCAGCTTGGCCGGACTCGGGGCGGGAGGTCCCGCCTCCTACAATGAGCAGTTCTTC. The encoded protein is CASSLAGLGAGGPASYNEQFF.

This clonotype appeared once. The chain employs TRBV15 and TRBJ2-3; no clear D gene. V lost 5 bases, J lost 2 bases, and 14 bases lay in between. CDR3 length: 15 amino acids. Germline V gene lookup returns CDR1 LNHNV and CDR2 YYDKDF (reference sequence). The CDR3 DNA follows: TGTGCCACCAGCCCACGACAAGACTTCACAGATACGCAGTATTTT. It codes for CATSPRQDFTDTQYF.

This clonotype was counted ten times or more. The rearrangement links TRBV2 to TRBJ1-2; D gene ambiguous. V lost 2 bases and J 8 bases, leaving 15 bases between the germline ends. Germline-derived CDR1 and CDR2 are SNHLY and FYNNEI. The length of the CDR3 is 14 residues. The CDR3 DNA sequence: TGTGCCAGCAGTGAAAATTCGCACATTGGGGGCTACACCTTC. Amino acid sequence: CASSENSHIGGYTF.

This clonotype was recorded at least ten times. V is TRBV2 and J is TRBJ2-3; D remains unclear. Germline values: CDR1 SNHLY, CDR2 FYNNEI. V dropped 1 base and J dropped 1 base, with 12 bases sitting between them. The length of the CDR3 is 16 residues. CDR3 coding DNA: TGTGCCAGCAGTGAAGTGGTTCAGACCCGCACAGATACGCAGTATTTT. Residues: CASSEVVQTRTDTQYF.

This clonotype was counted a few times. Just one base apart from a much larger clone, this may be a read error. The J gene is TRBJ2-5, the V gene TRBV10-3; D perhaps matches TRBD1 (5 bases). The V gene lost 3 bases and the J gene lost 2 bases, with 16 bases spanning the gap. The CDR3 extends over 16 amino acids. The germline V gene has CDR1 ENHRY and CDR2 SYGVKD. The CDR3 sequence: CAISELGQILQETQYF. In nucleotides, the CDR3 is TGTGCCATCAGTGAACTTGGACAAATCTTACAAGAGACCCAGTACTTC.

This clonotype was seen many times. The chain carries TRBV11-2 and TRBJ2-3; TRBD2 matches 8 bases. V dropped 3 bases and J dropped 1; count of bases not matched to a gene: 3. Germline-derived CDR1 and CDR2 are SGHAT and FQNNGV. The CDR3 loop spans 15 amino acids. Written as DNA, the CDR3 is TGTGCCAGCAGCTTTAGCGGGACCCGCACAGATACGCAGTATTTT. This gives the protein CASSFSGTRTDTQYF.

This clonotype was observed at least ten times. CDR3 nucleotides: TGTGCCACCAGCAGAGATCGGGCGGTCGGGGAGACCCAGTACTTC. The encoded protein is CATSRDRAVGETQYF. The chain is built from TRBV15 and TRBJ2-5; the D is unclear. CDR1 is LNHNV, CDR2 YYDKDF, per germline (reference sequence). The V end was cut by 0 bases, the J end by 5 bases, with 13 bases between. The CDR3 runs 15 residues.

Of note for this clonotype: An end of the junction differs from the germline gene, which may be a read error. This chain joins TRBV4-3 and TRBJ1-5; D is ambiguous. Germline V gene data show CDR1 as LGHNA and CDR2 as YSLEER. The CDR3 covers 14 residues. The CDR3 nucleotides are TGCGCCAGCAGCCAAGATTATGGGAATCAGCCCCAGCAGTTT. It codes for CASSQDYGNQPQQF.

This clonotype appeared many times. V usage is TRBV30 and J usage is TRBJ1-5; perhaps TRBD1 as D (5 bases). V dropped 1 base and J dropped 2 bases, with 9 bases sitting between them. The CDR3 runs to 14 residues. Germline CDR1 is GTSNPN and CDR2 is SVGIG (reference sequence). Written as DNA, the CDR3 is TGTGCCTGGAGTGGGACAACGGGCAATCAGCCCCAGCATTTT. Translating it yields CAWSGTTGNQPQHF.